This entry is about one T cell receptor (beta chain). Its specificity is unknown. Produced via immunoSEQ multiplex PCR; TCRdb's table is partial and in-frame only. Counted here are tens of thousands of clones, 75% to 90% occurring once; the ten biggest clones make up 15% to 20%. This sample stems from a study of T cell responses to AZD1222 COVID-19 vaccine. General observations from the study: Once two AZD1222 doses were given, Spike-specific TCR breadth and depth went up. No repertoire was sampled before or during the peak T cell response, only after it.

Trimming took 7 bases from V and 0 from J, leaving 10 bases between them. The CDR3 runs to 15 residues. CDR1 LNHDA and CDR2 SQIVND come from the germline V gene (reference sequence). This chain links TRBV19 with TRBJ1-6; D perhaps matches TRBD1 (5 bases). The sequenced sample was peripheral blood, obtained 28 days after the second AZD1222 dose. The clonotype comes from an adult who received the AZD1222 COVID-19 vaccine. CDR3 nucleotide sequence: TGTGCCAGTACCCACAGGAGCTCCTATAATTCACCCCTCCACTTT. Translated: CASTHRSSYNSPLHF. Using reference TRBV19 and TRBJ1-6 for the parts outside the CDR3, the full variable domain is DGGITQSPKYLFRKEGQNVTLSCEQNLNHDAMYWYRQDPGQGLRLIYYSQIVNDFQKGDIAEGYSVSREKKESFPLTVTSAQKNPTAFYLCASTHRSSYNSPLHFGNGTRLTVT.